This T cell receptor (beta chain) was observed in a study of tumor and adjacent non-tumor tissue in lung cancer. Study information: There were some 12 adenocarcinoma, 2 squamous cell carcinoma and 1 small cell lung cancer cases.

General observations from the study: Normal lung showed higher cumulative top 100 clone frequency than tumor.

Trimming removed 4 bases from V and 8 bases from J, with 14 bases in between. Germline lookup yields CDR1 ENHRY and CDR2 SYGVKD. The CDR3 spans 13 residues. This clonotype was observed many times. Its antigen is unknown. The library came from three nested PCR rounds adapted from ARM-PCR protocols. Via MiXCR, TCRdb re-called the multiplex PCR reads, giving one row per CDR3 protein. This sample has 100,000 to 150,000 distinct CDR3 sequences, with 55% to 75% found just once. The template was RNA from unsorted bulk tissue. The V and J genes are TRBV10-3 and TRBJ1-2; no definite D call. The receptor was isolated from a man younger than 40 with non-small cell lung cancer. The sequenced sample consisted of lung tumor tissue. CDR3 sequence: CAISGTVNGGYTF. The CDR3 bases are TGTGCCATCAGTGGGACGGTAAATGGGGGCTACACCTTC.